Presented here are 5 T cell receptor beta chains from one specimen sequenced in a study of shared clonotypes between healthy human individuals. Clones were sequenced by immunoSEQ multiplex PCR, and TCRdb holds only the in-frame ones, with some missing. Here the sample spans about 650,000 clones, 95% to 96% being singletons. Terminally differentiated effector memory CD45RA+ cells were left out of the naive CD8 fraction, which was CD45RO-negative and positively selected for CCR7. Source material: naive CD8+ T cells sorted from blood. The receptors originated from a woman aged 25 to 39 in good health.

This chain joins TRBV14 and TRBJ1-1; 7 bases fit TRBD1. The CDR3 contains 17 residues. In germline, CDR1 is SGHDN, CDR2 FVKESK. J lost 6 bases, V lost 4 bases, and 17 bases had no gene match. In nucleotides, the CDR3 is TGTGCCAGCAGCCTGAGGGGGTCAGGGGGAGGACTGGCTGAAGCTTTCTTT. Amino acids: CASSLRGSGGGLAEAFF.

The chain employs TRBV6-6 and TRBJ1-1, with 9 bases aligning to TRBD1. CDR3 length equals 14 residues. In germline, CDR1 is MNHNY, CDR2 SVGAGI (reference sequence). Trimming removed 4 bases from V and 5 bases from J; junction bases left unmatched: 5. The CDR3 DNA sequence: TGTGCCAGCAGTTGGGACAGGGATAGGACTGAAGCTTTCTTT. This codes for CASSWDRDRTEAFF.

V is TRBV28 and J is TRBJ2-7; the D gene is possibly TRBD2 (6 bases). From germline, CDR1 is MDHEN and CDR2 SYDVKM. CDR3 size: 15 residues. The V end was cut by 6 bases, the J end by 2 bases, with 17 bases between. The CDR3 bases are TGTGCCAGCAGCCCTCCGAATACTAGCCCCTACGAGCAGTACTTC. It specifies CASSPPNTSPYEQYF.

This clone has just one count. The chain combines TRBV27 with TRBJ2-7; 9 bases match TRBD1. Looked up from germline, CDR1 is MNHEY and CDR2 is SMNVEV (reference sequence). This CDR3 region has 16 residues. V lost 5 bases, J lost 0 bases, and 8 bases stayed unmatched. This chain's CDR3 is CASSAGTGFSSYEQYF. Written as DNA, the CDR3 is TGTGCCAGCAGTGCCGGGACAGGGTTCAGCTCCTACGAGCAGTACTTC.

This sequence joins TRBV19 and TRBJ2-1, with no clear D. V was shortened by 4 bases and J by 3 bases, with 10 bases between the two germline ends. This CDR3 has 14 amino acids. Germline CDR1 LNHDA, CDR2 SQIVND (reference sequence). CDR3 region: CASSNSLGYNEQFF. CDR3 bases: TGTGCCAGTAGTAATAGTCTTGGCTACAATGAGCAGTTCTTC.